The 5 T cell receptor beta chains in this list originate from one sample, sequenced in a study of T cell clones after liver transplantation. Method: immunoSEQ multiplex PCR; TCRdb's copy keeps in-frame clones and lacks some. The sample lists about 74,000 clones; 80% were seen once. This material consisted of CD4+ T cells from blood, taken before liver transplant. The receptor set was obtained from a human donor who received a liver transplant.

The chain is built from TRBV7-3 and TRBJ2-1; D gene uncertain. The V gene's germline CDR1 is SGHTA and CDR2 FQGTGA. The germline V and J ends were trimmed by 4 bases and 10 bases, with 14 bases remaining between them. The CDR3 contains 13 residues. The CDR3 sequence is CASSSDPQKEQFF. In DNA form, the CDR3 reads TGTGCCAGCAGCTCTGACCCTCAAAAGGAGCAGTTCTTC.

V is TRBV21-1 and J is TRBJ1-5. TRBV21-1 is a known pseudogene. This CDR3 comprises 11 residues. The CDR3 sequence is CASSTVPCPHF. As DNA, the CDR3 is TGTGCCAGCAGCACCGTCCCGTGCCCACATTTT.

The V and J genes are TRBV28 and TRBJ1-1; D remains ambiguous. Trimming pared 6 bases from V and 1 base from J, leaving 18 bases between. Germline CDR1 is MDHEN and CDR2 is SYDVKM. This CDR3 is built from 16 residues. The CDR3 sequence: CASRLFPWAGNTEAFF. In DNA form, the CDR3 reads TGTGCCAGCAGGCTATTCCCTTGGGCAGGGAACACTGAAGCTTTCTTT.

In nucleotides, the CDR3 is TGTGCCAGCAGAGGGCAACCGGACAGGAGCTATGGCTACACCTTC. It specifies CASRGQPDRSYGYTF. J is TRBJ1-2 and V is TRBV7-2; 7 bases are a match to TRBD1. CDR3 length: 15 residues. J gave up 4 bases and V 6 bases, and 11 bases lay outside the gene matches. Germline loops: CDR1 SGHTA, CDR2 FQGNSA.

The chain joins TRBV5-1 to TRBJ1-2; D not resolved. Deletions cut 2 bases from V and 4 bases from J, with 9 bases between. The CDR3 totals 13 residues. Germline assignment: CDR1 SGHRS and CDR2 YFSETQ. The CDR3 loop reads CASSFSVSYGYTF. In nucleotides, the CDR3 is TGCGCCAGCAGCTTCTCAGTCTCCTATGGCTACACCTTC.